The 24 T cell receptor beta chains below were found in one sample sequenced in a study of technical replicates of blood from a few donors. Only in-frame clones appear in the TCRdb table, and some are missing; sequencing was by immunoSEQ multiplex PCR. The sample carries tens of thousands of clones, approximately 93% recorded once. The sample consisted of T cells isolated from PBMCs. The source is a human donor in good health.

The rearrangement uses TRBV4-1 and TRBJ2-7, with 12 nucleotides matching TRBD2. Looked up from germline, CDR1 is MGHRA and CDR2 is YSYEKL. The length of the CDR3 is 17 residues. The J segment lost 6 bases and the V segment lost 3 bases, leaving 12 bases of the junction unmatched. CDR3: CASSQRTLLAGGGEQYF. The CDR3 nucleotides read TGCGCCAGCAGCCAGAGGACCCTACTAGCGGGAGGAGGCGAGCAGTACTTC.

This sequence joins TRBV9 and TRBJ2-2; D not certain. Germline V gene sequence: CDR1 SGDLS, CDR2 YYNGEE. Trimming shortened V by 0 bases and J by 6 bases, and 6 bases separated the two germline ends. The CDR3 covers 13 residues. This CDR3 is CASSVALAGELFF. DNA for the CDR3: TGTGCCAGCAGCGTAGCTCTAGCCGGGGAGCTGTTTTTT.

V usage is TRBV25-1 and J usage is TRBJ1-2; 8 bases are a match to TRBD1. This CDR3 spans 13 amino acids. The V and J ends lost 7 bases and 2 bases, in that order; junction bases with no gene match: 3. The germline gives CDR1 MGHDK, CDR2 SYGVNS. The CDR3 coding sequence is TGTGCCAGCAACACAGGGGGAAACTATGGCTACACCTTC. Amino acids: CASNTGGNYGYTF.

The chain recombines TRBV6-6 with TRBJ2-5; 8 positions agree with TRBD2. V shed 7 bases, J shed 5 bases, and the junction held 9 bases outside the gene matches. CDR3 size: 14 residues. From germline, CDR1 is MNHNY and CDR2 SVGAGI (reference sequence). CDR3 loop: CASTAGTSGETQYF. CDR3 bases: TGTGCCAGCACCGCCGGGACTAGTGGGGAGACCCAGTACTTC.

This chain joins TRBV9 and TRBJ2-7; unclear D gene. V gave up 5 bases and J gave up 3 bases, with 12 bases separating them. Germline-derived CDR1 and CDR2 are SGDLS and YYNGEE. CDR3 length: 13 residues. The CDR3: CASSPRTGYEQYF. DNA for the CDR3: TGTGCCAGCAGTCCTAGAACGGGCTACGAGCAGTACTTC. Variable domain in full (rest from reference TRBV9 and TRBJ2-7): DSGVTQTPKHLITATGQRVTLRCSPRSGDLSVYWYQQSLDQGLQFLIQYYNGEERAKGNILERFSAQQFPDLHSELNLSSLELGDSALYFCASSPRTGYEQYFGPGTRLTVT.

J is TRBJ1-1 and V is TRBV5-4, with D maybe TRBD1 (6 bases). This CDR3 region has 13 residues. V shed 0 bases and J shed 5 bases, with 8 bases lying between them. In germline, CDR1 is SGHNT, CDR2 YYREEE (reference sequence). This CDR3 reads CASSLAGETEAFF. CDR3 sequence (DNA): TGTGCCAGCAGCTTGGCAGGGGAAACTGAAGCTTTCTTT. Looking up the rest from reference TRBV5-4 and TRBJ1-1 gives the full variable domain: ETGVTQSPTHLIKTRGQQVTLRCSSQSGHNTVSWYQQALGQGPQFIFQYYREEENGRGNFPPRFSGLQFPNYSSELNVNALELDDSALYLCASSLAGETEAFFGQGTRLTVV.

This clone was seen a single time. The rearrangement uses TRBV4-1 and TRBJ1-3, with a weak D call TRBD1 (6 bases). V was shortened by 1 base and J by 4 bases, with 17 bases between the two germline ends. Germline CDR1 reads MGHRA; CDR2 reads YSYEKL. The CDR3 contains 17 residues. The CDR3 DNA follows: TGCGCCAGCAGCCAAGGGCGGATCTCAGGGGCAGGAAACACCATATATTTT. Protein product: CASSQGRISGAGNTIYF.

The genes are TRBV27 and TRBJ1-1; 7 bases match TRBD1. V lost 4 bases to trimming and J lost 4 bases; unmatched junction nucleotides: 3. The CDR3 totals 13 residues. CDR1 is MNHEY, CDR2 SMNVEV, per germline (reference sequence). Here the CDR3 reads CASSSQGVTEAFF. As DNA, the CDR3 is TGTGCCAGCAGTTCGCAGGGGGTCACTGAAGCTTTCTTT.

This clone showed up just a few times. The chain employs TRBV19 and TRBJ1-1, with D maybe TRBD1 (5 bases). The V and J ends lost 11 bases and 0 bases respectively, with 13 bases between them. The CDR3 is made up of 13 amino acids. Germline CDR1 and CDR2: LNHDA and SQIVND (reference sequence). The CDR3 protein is CASYDSLNTEAFF. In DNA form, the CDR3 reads TGTGCCTCTTACGACAGCTTGAACACTGAAGCTTTCTTT.

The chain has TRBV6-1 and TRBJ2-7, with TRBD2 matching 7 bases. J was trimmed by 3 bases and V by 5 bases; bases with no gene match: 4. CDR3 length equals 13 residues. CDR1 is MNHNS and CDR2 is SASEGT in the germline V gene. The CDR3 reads CASSPGTIYEQYF. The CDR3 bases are TGTGCCAGCAGTCCAGGGACTATCTACGAGCAGTACTTC.

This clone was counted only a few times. The CDR3 region is CASGGLNTEAFF. CDR3 nucleotide sequence: TGTGCCAGCGGGGGGTTGAACACTGAAGCTTTCTTT. The chain employs TRBV6-5 and TRBJ1-1, with TRBD1 as a possible D gene (5 bases). Germline lookup yields CDR1 MNHEY and CDR2 SVGAGI. Trimming shortened V by 8 bases and J by 0 bases, and 7 bases separated the two germline ends. The length of the CDR3 is 12 residues.

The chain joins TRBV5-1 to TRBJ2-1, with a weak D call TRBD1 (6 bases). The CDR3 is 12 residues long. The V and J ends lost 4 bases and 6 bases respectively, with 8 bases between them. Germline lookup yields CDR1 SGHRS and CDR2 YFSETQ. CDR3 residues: CASSEQGNEQFF. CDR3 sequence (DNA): TGCGCCAGCAGCGAACAGGGCAATGAGCAGTTCTTC.

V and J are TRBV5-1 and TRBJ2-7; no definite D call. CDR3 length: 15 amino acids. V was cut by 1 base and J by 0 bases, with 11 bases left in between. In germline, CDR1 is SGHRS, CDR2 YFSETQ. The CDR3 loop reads CASSLRTTISYEQYF. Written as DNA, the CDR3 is TGCGCCAGCAGCTTGAGAACTACAATCTCCTACGAGCAGTACTTC.

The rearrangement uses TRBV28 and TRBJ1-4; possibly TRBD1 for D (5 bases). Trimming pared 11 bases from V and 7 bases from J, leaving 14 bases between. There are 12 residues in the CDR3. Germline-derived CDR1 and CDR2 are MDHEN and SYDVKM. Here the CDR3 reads CAVQEGTEKLFF. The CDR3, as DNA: TGTGCCGTTCAGGAGGGGACTGAAAAACTGTTTTTT.

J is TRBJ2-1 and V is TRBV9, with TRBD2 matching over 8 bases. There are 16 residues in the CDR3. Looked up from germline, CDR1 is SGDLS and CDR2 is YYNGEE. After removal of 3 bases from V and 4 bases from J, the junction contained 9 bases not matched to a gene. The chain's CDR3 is CASSASGSSGYNEQFF. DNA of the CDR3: TGTGCCAGCAGCGCATCAGGGTCTAGCGGGTACAATGAGCAGTTCTTC. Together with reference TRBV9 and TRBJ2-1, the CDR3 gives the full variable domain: DSGVTQTPKHLITATGQRVTLRCSPRSGDLSVYWYQQSLDQGLQFLIQYYNGEERAKGNILERFSAQQFPDLHSELNLSSLELGDSALYFCASSASGSSGYNEQFFGPGTRLTVL.

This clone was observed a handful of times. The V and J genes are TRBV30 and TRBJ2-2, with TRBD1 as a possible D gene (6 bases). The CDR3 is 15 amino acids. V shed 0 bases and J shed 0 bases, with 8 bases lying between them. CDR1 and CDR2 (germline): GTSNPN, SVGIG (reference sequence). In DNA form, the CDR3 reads TGTGCCTGGAGTGTCGGGACAACGAACACCGGGGAGCTGTTTTTT. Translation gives CAWSVGTTNTGELFF.

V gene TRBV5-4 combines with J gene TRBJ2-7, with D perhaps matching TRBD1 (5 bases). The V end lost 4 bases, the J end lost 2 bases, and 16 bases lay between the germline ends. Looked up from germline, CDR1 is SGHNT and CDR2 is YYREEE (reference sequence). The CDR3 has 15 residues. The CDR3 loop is CASSATGNLPYEQYF. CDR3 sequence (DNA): TGTGCCAGCAGCGCAACAGGCAACCTCCCCTACGAGCAGTACTTC.

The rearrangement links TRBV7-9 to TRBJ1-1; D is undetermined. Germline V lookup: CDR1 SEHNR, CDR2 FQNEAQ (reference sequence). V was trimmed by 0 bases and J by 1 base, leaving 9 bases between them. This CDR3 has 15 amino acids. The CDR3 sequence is CASSLAWEANTEAFF. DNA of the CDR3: TGTGCCAGCAGCTTAGCGTGGGAGGCGAACACTGAAGCTTTCTTT. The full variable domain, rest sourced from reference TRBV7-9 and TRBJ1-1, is DTGVSQNPRHKITKRGQNVTFRCDPISEHNRLYWYRQTLGQGPEFLTYFQNEAQLEKSRLLSDRFSAERPKGSFSTLEIQRTEQGDSAMYLCASSLAWEANTEAFFGQGTRLTVV.

The CDR3 loop is CASSQETSGVYEQYF. The CDR3 nucleotides are TGCGCCAGCAGCCAAGAAACTAGCGGAGTCTACGAGCAGTACTTC. This chain joins TRBV4-3 and TRBJ2-7; TRBD2 agrees at 8 bases. CDR3 length: 15 amino acids. The germline V gene has CDR1 LGHNA and CDR2 YSLEER. V lost 0 bases, J lost 3 bases, and 4 bases stayed unmatched.

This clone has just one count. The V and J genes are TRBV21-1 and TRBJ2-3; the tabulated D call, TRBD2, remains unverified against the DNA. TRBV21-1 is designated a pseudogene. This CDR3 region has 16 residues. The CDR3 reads CASSRGRKGLTDTQYF. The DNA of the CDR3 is TGTGCCAGCAGCCGAGGGCGCAAGGGCCTCACAGATACGCAGTATTTT.

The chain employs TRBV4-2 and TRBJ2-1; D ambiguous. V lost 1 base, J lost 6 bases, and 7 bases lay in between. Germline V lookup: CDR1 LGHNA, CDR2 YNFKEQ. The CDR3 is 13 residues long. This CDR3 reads CASSQVARNEQFF. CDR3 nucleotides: TGTGCCAGCAGCCAAGTGGCTCGCAATGAGCAGTTCTTC.

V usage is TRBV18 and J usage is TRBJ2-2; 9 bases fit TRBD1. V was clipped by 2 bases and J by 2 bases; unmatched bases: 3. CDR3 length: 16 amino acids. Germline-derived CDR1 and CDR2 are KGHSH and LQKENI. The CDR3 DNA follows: TGTGCCAGCTCACCAGGACAGGGGATAAACACCGGGGAGCTGTTTTTT. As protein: CASSPGQGINTGELFF.

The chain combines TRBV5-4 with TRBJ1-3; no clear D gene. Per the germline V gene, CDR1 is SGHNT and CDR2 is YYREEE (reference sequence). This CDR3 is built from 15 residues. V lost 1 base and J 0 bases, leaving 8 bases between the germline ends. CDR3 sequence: CASSLTASSGNTIYF. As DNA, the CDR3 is TGTGCCAGCAGCTTGACAGCAAGCTCTGGAAACACCATATATTTT.

The CDR3 sequence: CAWSGTVYEQYF. The CDR3 nucleotides read TGTGCCTGGAGTGGGACAGTCTACGAGCAGTACTTC. The chain recombines TRBV30 with TRBJ2-7; the D gene is possibly TRBD1 (6 bases). Between the trimmed V and J ends, which lost 1 base and 3 bases, there was a span of 7 bases. CDR1 GTSNPN and CDR2 SVGIG come from the germline V gene (reference sequence). The CDR3 sequence is 12 residues long. The full variable domain, completed using reference TRBV30 and TRBJ2-7, is SQTIHQWPATLVQPVGSPLSLECTVEGTSNPNLYWYRQAAGRGLQLLFYSVGIGQISSEVPQNLSASRPQDRQFILSSKKLLLSDSGFYLCAWSGTVYEQYFGPGTRLTVT.